Shown below are 3 T cell receptor beta chains from a single sample sequenced in a study of blood T cell repertoires in COVID-19. TCRdb's table, derived via immunoSEQ multiplex PCR, lists solely in-frame clones and lacks some. The profile shows about 270,000 clones, approximately 90% of them singletons. The sequenced sample consisted of PBMCs or T cells enriched from blood (not recorded which). These receptors all stem from a woman in her forties or fifties who had recovered from COVID-19.

This clone has just a few counts. The CDR3 spells CASSEGRGSQPQHF. The CDR3 nucleotides are TGCGCCAGCAGTGAGGGCAGGGGAAGTCAGCCCCAGCATTTT. V and J are TRBV10-2 and TRBJ1-5; perhaps TRBD1 as D (6 bases). The V end lost 2 bases, the J end lost 6 bases, and 11 bases lay between the germline ends. The germline V gene has CDR1 WSHSY and CDR2 SAAADI. The CDR3 has 14 residues.

This clone was counted once. The chain uses TRBV7-3 and TRBJ2-1, with 10 bases that match TRBD2. Losses at the gene ends were 5 bases for V and 10 bases for J; bases not matched to a gene: 20. This CDR3 has 18 residues. CDR1 and CDR2 from the germline V gene are SGHTA and FQGTGA. CDR3 nucleotides: TGTGCCAGCAGCGATCTAGCGGGAGCGTATCTTTGGATACGAGAGCAGTTCTTC. Translation: CASSDLAGAYLWIREQFF.

The CDR3 coding sequence is TGTGCCAGCTCACCCAGACAAGCGAACACTGAAGCTTTCTTT. Translation gives CASSPRQANTEAFF. The chain couples TRBV18 to TRBJ1-1, with unresolved D. Trimming pared 3 bases from V and 1 base from J, leaving 9 bases between. CDR1 is KGHSH, CDR2 LQKENI, per germline. This CDR3 comprises 14 residues.